A selection of T cell receptor beta chains follows, all from one sample in a study of T cell responses to AZD1222 COVID-19 vaccine. Assay used: immunoSEQ multiplex PCR; TCRdb lists only in-frame clones, some missing. The sample consists of 97,000 or so clones, roughly 90% of them appearing once. The material was peripheral blood, obtained on day 0 of AZD1222 vaccination. The receptors were gathered from an adult in good health. CDR3s leave out the opening cysteine and the closing phenylalanine or tryptophan. Fields, in order: V gene, CDR3 length, D gene, CDR3 protein. The D gene is left open where the match is weak.

v_gene: TRBV6-5
len: 13
d_gene: TRBD2
CDR3aa: ASSLTSASGGTQY

v_gene: TRBV28
len: 11
d_gene: NA
CDR3aa: ASTTSKVSPLH

v_gene: TRBV15
len: 13
d_gene: TRBD2
CDR3aa: ATSTASGYTDTQY

v_gene: TRBV2
len: 15
d_gene: NA
CDR3aa: ASSEVLQGIGNQPQH

v_gene: TRBV9
len: 14
d_gene: TRBD2
CDR3aa: ASSPRLAGVYNEQF

v_gene: TRBV19
len: 15
d_gene: NA
CDR3aa: ASQPKAGPDRNTEAF

v_gene: TRBV2
len: 13
d_gene: TRBD1
CDR3aa: ASSDPRGENTEAF

v_gene: TRBV20-1
len: 11
d_gene: TRBD2
CDR3aa: SASSGSRYEQY

v_gene: TRBV21-1
len: 16
d_gene: NA
CDR3aa: ASSNVGGQGAADAEAF

v_gene: TRBV7-9
len: 14
d_gene: TRBD2
CDR3aa: ASSSPGTSYAGELF

v_gene: TRBV10-3
len: 14
d_gene: TRBD1
CDR3aa: AISPPGQLANTEAF

v_gene: TRBV2
len: 10
d_gene: NA
CDR3aa: ASSFSSYEQY

v_gene: TRBV11-2
len: 13
d_gene: NA
CDR3aa: ASSQNSKYNSPLH

v_gene: TRBV28
len: 12
d_gene: NA
CDR3aa: ASSVQVDNQPQH

v_gene: TRBV7-9
len: 14
d_gene: TRBD1
CDR3aa: ASSPPSGTDTDTQY

v_gene: TRBV7-9
len: 12
d_gene: TRBD1
CDR3aa: ASSERDSYNEQF

v_gene: TRBV11-2
len: 16
d_gene: NA
CDR3aa: ASSLDGRQGRGTGELF

v_gene: TRBV28
len: 15
d_gene: NA
CDR3aa: ASSLWGAPGKRQPQH

v_gene: TRBV7-8
len: 12
d_gene: TRBD2
CDR3aa: ASSFSGRSYEQY

v_gene: TRBV14
len: 10
d_gene: NA
CDR3aa: ASSQSGIGYT

v_gene: TRBV7-2
len: 11
d_gene: NA
CDR3aa: ASSLEQGYEQY

v_gene: TRBV7-8
len: 12
d_gene: NA
CDR3aa: ASSLYQGGYGYT

v_gene: TRBV12-3/TRBV12-4
len: 10
d_gene: NA
CDR3aa: ASRTAQGQQY

v_gene: TRBV3-1/TRBV3-2
len: 12
d_gene: NA
CDR3aa: ASSQASTVSIQY

v_gene: TRBV6-2/TRBV6-3
len: 15
d_gene: TRBD2
CDR3aa: ASSYSPSGRYTDTQY

v_gene: TRBV28
len: 10
d_gene: NA
CDR3aa: ASRTVNYGYT

v_gene: TRBV29-1
len: 11
d_gene: NA
CDR3aa: SVEGSGANVLT

v_gene: TRBV12-3/TRBV12-4
len: 9
d_gene: NA
CDR3aa: ASSNDQPQH

v_gene: TRBV19
len: 12
d_gene: TRBD1
CDR3aa: ASKGQGITGELF

v_gene: TRBV5-5
len: 12
d_gene: NA
CDR3aa: ASSFTGSNEKLF

v_gene: TRBV20-1
len: 9
d_gene: NA
CDR3aa: SASGAETQY

v_gene: TRBV27
len: 12
d_gene: NA
CDR3aa: ASSPVSGNYGYT

v_gene: TRBV18
len: 15
d_gene: NA
CDR3aa: ASSPPGGGASGNTIY

v_gene: TRBV19
len: 12
d_gene: TRBD1
CDR3aa: ASSIGTGGTEAF

v_gene: TRBV28
len: 14
d_gene: TRBD2
CDR3aa: ASSGTSASSYNEQF

v_gene: TRBV7-9
len: 14
d_gene: TRBD1
CDR3aa: ASSKGQNVMNTEAF

v_gene: TRBV28
len: 11
d_gene: NA
CDR3aa: ASSLGGATEAF

v_gene: TRBV28
len: 11
d_gene: NA
CDR3aa: ASNMLGHNEQF

v_gene: TRBV6-1
len: 13
d_gene: NA
CDR3aa: ASSEGGDGSYEQY

v_gene: TRBV20-1
len: 13
d_gene: NA
CDR3aa: SASTQGLLLETQY